Below are 4 T cell receptor beta chains sequenced from a single sample in a study of shared clonotypes between healthy human individuals. Generated by immunoSEQ multiplex PCR, the TCRdb table keeps only in-frame clones and is missing some. The data show a few million clones, with about 93% seen just once and about 1.7% held by the top ten. CD45RO-negative, CCR7-selected cells formed the naive CD8 fraction, which excluded terminally differentiated effector memory CD45RA+ cells. The material sequenced was naive CD8+ T cells from PBMCs. Receptors were obtained from a man between 18 and 29 years old in good health. Some clones in this sample may be carry-over from other donors' samples.

The chain carries TRBV29-1 and TRBJ2-1; D gene uncertain. Deletions cut 7 bases from V and 0 bases from J, with 16 bases between. The CDR3 sequence is 15 residues long. CDR1 and CDR2 (germline): SQVTM, ANQGSEA. The CDR3 spells CSAGTEVSSYNEQFF. The CDR3 DNA sequence: TGCAGCGCCGGAACGGAAGTGAGCTCCTACAATGAGCAGTTCTTC.

CDR3 in amino acids: CASSQESGFSTDTQYF. The DNA for the CDR3 is TGCGCCAGCAGCCAAGAGTCCGGGTTTAGCACAGATACGCAGTATTTT. This chain links TRBV4-1 with TRBJ2-3; unclear D gene. V lost 0 bases to trimming and J lost 0 bases, with 10 bases between them. The length of the CDR3 is 16 residues. The germline CDR1 and CDR2 sequences are MGHRA and YSYEKL.

The chain combines TRBV27 with TRBJ2-2; D possibly corresponds to TRBD2 (5 bases). The CDR3 extends over 13 amino acids. V was shortened by 6 bases and J by 6 bases, with 11 bases between the two germline ends. CDR1 MNHEY and CDR2 SMNVEV come from the germline V gene (reference sequence). The CDR3 loop is CASRQLGPGELFF. CDR3 nucleotide sequence: TGTGCCAGCAGACAACTAGGTCCCGGGGAGCTGTTTTTT.

The rearrangement joins TRBV10-3 to TRBJ1-2, with TRBD1 matching over 10 bases. This CDR3 comprises 15 residues. Germline V CDR1 and CDR2: ENHRY, SYGVKD. Trimming cost V 0 bases and J 8 bases; bases outside gene matches: 6. CDR3 amino acids: CAISESRQGADGYTF. The CDR3 nucleotides are TGTGCCATCAGTGAGTCCCGACAGGGGGCGGACGGCTACACCTTC.